This TCR beta chain derives from a study of T cell changes during pregnancy in multiple sclerosis. The data were produced by immunoSEQ multiplex PCR, yet TCRdb's version contains in-frame clones alone and is incomplete. Of about 48,000 clones in the sample, 92% are singletons; the top ten hold around 0.9%. Germline V CDR1 and CDR2: MDHEN, SYDVKM. The V and J ends lost 6 bases and 0 bases, in that order; junction bases with no gene match: 8. The CDR3 loop spans 15 amino acids. This clonotype was sampled from a female donor in good health, enrolled as a control in a pregnancy study. V usage is TRBV28 and J usage is TRBJ2-7; 7 bases agree with TRBD1. The sample was CD4+ T cells from peripheral blood mononuclear cells, taken in the second trimester of pregnancy. CDR3 nucleotide sequence: TGTGCCAGCAGCTTCGGGACAGAGAGCTCCTACGAGCAGTACTTC. This gives the protein CASSFGTESSYEQYF.